This T cell receptor beta chain stems from a study of cytomegalovirus exposure and HLA in healthy donors. V lost 5 bases, J lost 6 bases, and 9 bases lay in between. Germline assignment: CDR1 SNHLY and CDR2 FYNNEI. The CDR3 runs 12 residues. The PCR was carried out with 60 Vbeta primers and 13 Jbeta primers. Only in-frame clones appear in the TCRdb table, and some are missing; sequencing was by immunoSEQ multiplex PCR. There are about 200,000 clones in the sample; 60% to 80% occur only once, and about 1.8% lies in the top ten. Study outcomes and limitations: The authors assumed roughly uniform sequencing depth across donors for presence/absence analyses. According to a later analysis, donors in an Asian-associated ancestry cluster reportedly had fewer N-insertions than the roughly 640-donor mean. TCR beta V segments were, for the most part, productive about 87% or about 30% of the time in an earlier analysis.

About this clone: Antigen: not known.

The sequence derives from a man aged 18 to 35 in good health and CMV-seronegative. Sequenced input: PBMCs. The rearrangement links TRBV2 to TRBJ2-3; no firm D call. The CDR3 DNA sequence: TGTGCCAGCAGTTCCTACTCGGATACGCAGTATTTT. Amino acids: CASSSYSDTQYF.